The entry that follows covers one TCR beta chain sequence. Its specificity is unknown. The data originate from a study of blood T cells in healthy people across ages. Study background: Per two T cells, template switching captured roughly one barcoded beta molecule. Findings of the study overall: Researchers said unsorted PBMCs prevented a conclusive naive versus antigen-experienced comparison.

The authors drew around 9.4 milliliters of peripheral blood from each donor. Next came a second PCR, run for about 7 to 12 cycles, which used a sample-barcoded 5' primer along with a J-beta primer mix. MiXCR, applied by TCRdb to the 5' RACE reads, yields one record per CDR3 protein. The table has roughly 900,000 distinct CDR3 sequences, under 50% seen once; the top ten hold 13%. The receptor comes from a man aged 25 to 45 in good health. The source material was blood.

The CDR3, as DNA: TGTGCCAGCAGGCCCAGGACTGATACCTACGAGCAGTACTTC. Translation gives CASRPRTDTYEQYF. The rearrangement uses TRBV28 and TRBJ2-7, with D tentatively TRBD2 (5 bases). Germline lookup yields CDR1 MDHEN and CDR2 SYDVKM. The CDR3 length is 14 residues. V dropped 6 bases and J dropped 2 bases, with 14 bases sitting between them.